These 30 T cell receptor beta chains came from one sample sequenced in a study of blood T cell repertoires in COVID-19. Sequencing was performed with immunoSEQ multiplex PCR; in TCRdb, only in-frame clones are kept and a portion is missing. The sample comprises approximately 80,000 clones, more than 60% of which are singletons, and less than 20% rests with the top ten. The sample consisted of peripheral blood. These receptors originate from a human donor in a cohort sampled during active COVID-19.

This CDR3 is CASSQGALRGGYNEQFF. The CDR3 nucleotides are TGCGCCAGCAGCCAGGGGGCTTTGAGGGGGGGATACAATGAGCAGTTCTTC. This chain connects TRBV4-1 to TRBJ2-1; D might be TRBD2 (7 bases). CDR1 is MGHRA and CDR2 is YSYEKL in the germline V gene. This CDR3 is 17 amino acids long. V was shortened by 3 bases and J by 4 bases, with 19 bases between the two germline ends.

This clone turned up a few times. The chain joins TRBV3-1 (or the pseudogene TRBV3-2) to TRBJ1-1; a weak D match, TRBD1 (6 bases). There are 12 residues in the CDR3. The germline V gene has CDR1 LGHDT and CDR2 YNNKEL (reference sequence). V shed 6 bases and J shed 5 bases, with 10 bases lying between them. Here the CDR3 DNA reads TGTGCCAGCAGTTACAGGGATACTGAAGCTTTCTTT. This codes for CASSYRDTEAFF.

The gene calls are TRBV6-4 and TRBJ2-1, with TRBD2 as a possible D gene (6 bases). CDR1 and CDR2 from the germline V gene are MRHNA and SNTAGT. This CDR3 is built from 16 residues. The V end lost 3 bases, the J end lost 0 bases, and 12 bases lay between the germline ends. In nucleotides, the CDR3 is TGTGCCAGCAGTGAGGAGGGCAGGGCCTCCTACAATGAGCAGTTCTTC. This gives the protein CASSEEGRASYNEQFF.

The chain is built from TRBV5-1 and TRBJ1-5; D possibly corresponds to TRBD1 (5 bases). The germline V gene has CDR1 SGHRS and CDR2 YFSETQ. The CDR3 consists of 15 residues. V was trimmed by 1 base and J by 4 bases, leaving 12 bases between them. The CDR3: CASSLSGGVNQPQHF. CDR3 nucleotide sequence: TGCGCCAGCAGCTTGAGCGGGGGGGTGAATCAGCCCCAGCATTTT. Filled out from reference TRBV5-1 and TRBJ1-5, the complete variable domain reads KAGVTQTPRYLIKTRGQQVTLSCSPISGHRSVSWYQQTPGQGLQFLFEYFSETQRNKGNFPGRFSGRQFSNSRSEMNVSTLELGDSALYLCASSLSGGVNQPQHFGDGTRLSIL.

CDR3 protein: CASNTPSRGEDGYTF. In DNA form, the CDR3 reads TGTGCCAGCAATACCCCCAGCAGGGGAGAGGATGGCTACACCTTC. The chain combines TRBV6-6 with TRBJ1-2; possible D gene TRBD1, 6 bases. Germline V CDR1 and CDR2: MNHNY, SVGAGI (reference sequence). The germline V and J ends were trimmed by 7 bases and 6 bases, with 21 bases remaining between them. This CDR3 has 15 residues.

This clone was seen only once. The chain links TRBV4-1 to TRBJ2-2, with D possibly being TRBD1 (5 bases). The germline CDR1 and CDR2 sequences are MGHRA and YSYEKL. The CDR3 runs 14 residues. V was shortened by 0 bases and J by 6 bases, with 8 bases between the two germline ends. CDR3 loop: CASSQERTPGELFF. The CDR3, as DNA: TGCGCCAGCAGCCAAGAACGGACACCCGGGGAGCTGTTTTTT.

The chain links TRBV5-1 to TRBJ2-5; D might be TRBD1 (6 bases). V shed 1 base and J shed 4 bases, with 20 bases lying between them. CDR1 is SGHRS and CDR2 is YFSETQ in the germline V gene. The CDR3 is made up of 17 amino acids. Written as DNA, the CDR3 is TGCGCCAGCAGCTTGCCGGACAGAACGGGGTCAGGAGAGACCCAGTACTTC. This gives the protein CASSLPDRTGSGETQYF.

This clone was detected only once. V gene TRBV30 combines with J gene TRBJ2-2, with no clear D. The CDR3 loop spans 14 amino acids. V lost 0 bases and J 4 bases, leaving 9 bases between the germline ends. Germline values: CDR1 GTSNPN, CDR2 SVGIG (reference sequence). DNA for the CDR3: TGTGCCTGGAGTGTTAGACAATCCACCGGGGAGCTGTTTTTT. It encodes CAWSVRQSTGELFF.

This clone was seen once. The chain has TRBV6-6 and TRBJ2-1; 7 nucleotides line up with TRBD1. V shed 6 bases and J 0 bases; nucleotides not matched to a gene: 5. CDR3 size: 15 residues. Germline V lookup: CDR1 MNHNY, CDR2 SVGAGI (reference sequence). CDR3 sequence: CASRLQGSSYNEQFF. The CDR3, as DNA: TGTGCCAGCAGATTACAGGGGAGCTCCTACAATGAGCAGTTCTTC.

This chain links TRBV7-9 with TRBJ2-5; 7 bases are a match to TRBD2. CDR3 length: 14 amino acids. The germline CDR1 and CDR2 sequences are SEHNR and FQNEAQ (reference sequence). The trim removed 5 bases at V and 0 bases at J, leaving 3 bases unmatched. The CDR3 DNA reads TGTGCCAGCAGCAGCGGGGCGGACCAAGAGACCCAGTACTTC. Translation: CASSSGADQETQYF.

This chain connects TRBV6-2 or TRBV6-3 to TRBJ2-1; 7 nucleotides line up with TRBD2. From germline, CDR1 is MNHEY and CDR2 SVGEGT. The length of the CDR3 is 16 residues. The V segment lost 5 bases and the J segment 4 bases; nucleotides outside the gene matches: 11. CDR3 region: CASSEPLAEPYNEQFF. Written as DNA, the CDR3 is TGTGCCAGCAGTGAGCCTCTAGCGGAGCCTTACAATGAGCAGTTCTTC.

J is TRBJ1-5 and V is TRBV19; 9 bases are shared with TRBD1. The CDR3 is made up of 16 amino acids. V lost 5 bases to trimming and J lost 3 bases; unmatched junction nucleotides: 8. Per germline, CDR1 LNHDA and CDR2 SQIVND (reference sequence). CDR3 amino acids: CASSLEGQGYNQPQHF. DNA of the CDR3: TGTGCCAGTAGTCTCGAGGGACAGGGCTACAATCAGCCCCAGCATTTT. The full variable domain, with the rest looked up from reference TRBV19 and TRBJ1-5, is DGGITQSPKYLFRKEGQNVTLSCEQNLNHDAMYWYRQDPGQGLRLIYYSQIVNDFQKGDIAEGYSVSREKKESFPLTVTSAQKNPTAFYLCASSLEGQGYNQPQHFGDGTRLSIL.

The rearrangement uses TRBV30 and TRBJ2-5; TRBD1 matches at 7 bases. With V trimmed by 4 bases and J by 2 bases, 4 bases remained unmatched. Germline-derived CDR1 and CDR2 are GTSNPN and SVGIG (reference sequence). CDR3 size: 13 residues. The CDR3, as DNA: TGTGCCTGGACCAGGGACAGACAAGAGACCCAGTACTTC. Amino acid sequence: CAWTRDRQETQYF.

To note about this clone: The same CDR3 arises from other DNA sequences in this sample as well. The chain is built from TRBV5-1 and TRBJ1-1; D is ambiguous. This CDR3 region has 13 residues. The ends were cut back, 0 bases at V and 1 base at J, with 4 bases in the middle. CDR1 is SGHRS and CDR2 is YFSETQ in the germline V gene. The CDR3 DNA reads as TGCGCCAGCAGCTTGGGCGGGAACACTGAAGCTTTCTTT. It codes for CASSLGGNTEAFF.

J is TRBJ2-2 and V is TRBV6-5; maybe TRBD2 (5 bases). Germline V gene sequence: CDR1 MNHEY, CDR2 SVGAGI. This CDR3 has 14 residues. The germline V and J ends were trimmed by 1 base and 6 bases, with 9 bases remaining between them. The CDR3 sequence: CASSYLLVSGELFF. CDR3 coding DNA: TGTGCCAGCAGTTACTTACTAGTCTCCGGGGAGCTGTTTTTT.

CDR3 residues: CASSSGGPNTDTQYF. CDR3 nucleotide sequence: TGTGCCAGCAGCTCGGGAGGGCCCAACACAGATACGCAGTATTTT. This rearrangement joins TRBV11-3 to TRBJ2-3; the match to TRBD2 covers 8 bases. The V segment lost 4 bases and the J segment 2 bases; nucleotides outside the gene matches: 5. The CDR3 runs to 15 residues. The germline V gene encodes CDR1 SGHNT and CDR2 YENEEA.

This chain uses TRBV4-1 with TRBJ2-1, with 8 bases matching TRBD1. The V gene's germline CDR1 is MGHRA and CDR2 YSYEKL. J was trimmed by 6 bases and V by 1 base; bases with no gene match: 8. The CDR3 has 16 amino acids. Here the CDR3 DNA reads TGCGCCAGCAGCCAAGTAAAAGGACAGGGTAGCAATGAGCAGTTCTTC. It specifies CASSQVKGQGSNEQFF.

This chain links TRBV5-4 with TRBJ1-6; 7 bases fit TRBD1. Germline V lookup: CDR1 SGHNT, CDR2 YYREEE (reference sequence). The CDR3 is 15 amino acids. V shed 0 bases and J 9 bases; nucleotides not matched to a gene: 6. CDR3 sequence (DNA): TGTGCCAGCAGCTTGGGACAGGGCTTAGGTTCACCCCTCCACTTT. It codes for CASSLGQGLGSPLHF.

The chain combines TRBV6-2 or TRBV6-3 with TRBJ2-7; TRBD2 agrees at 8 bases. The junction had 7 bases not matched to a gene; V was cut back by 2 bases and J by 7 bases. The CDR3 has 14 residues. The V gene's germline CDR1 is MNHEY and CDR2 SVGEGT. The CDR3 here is CASSYGLAGLEQYV. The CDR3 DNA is TGTGCCAGCAGTTACGGGCTAGCGGGCCTGGAGCAGTACGTC.

CDR3 nucleotides: TGTGCCAGCAGTCCTGGCCACCCCCCCGCGGGAGGGCCATACGGGGAGCAGTACGTC. As protein: CASSPGHPPAGGPYGEQYV. The V gene is TRBV7-9, the J gene TRBJ2-7, with TRBD2 matching over 9 bases. Losses at the gene ends were 6 bases for V and 7 bases for J; bases not matched to a gene: 25. The germline V gene encodes CDR1 SEHNR and CDR2 FQNEAQ (reference sequence). The CDR3 covers 19 residues.

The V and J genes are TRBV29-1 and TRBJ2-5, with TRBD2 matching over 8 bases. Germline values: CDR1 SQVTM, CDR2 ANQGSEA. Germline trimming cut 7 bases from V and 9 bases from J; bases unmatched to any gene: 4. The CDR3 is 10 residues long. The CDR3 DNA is TGCAGCGCGGGGGGGCTAGCCCAGTACTTC. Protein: CSAGGLAQYF.

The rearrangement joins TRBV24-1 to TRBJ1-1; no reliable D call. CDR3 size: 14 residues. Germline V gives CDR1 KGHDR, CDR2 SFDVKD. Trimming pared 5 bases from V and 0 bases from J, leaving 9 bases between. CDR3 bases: TGTGCCACCAGTGCAACGGGTATGAACACTGAAGCTTTCTTT. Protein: CATSATGMNTEAFF.

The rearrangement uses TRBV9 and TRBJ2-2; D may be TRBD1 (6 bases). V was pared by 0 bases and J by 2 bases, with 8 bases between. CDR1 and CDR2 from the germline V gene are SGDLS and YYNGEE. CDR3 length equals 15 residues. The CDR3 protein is CASSVGTVNTGELFF. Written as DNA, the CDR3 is TGTGCCAGCAGCGTAGGGACAGTAAACACCGGGGAGCTGTTTTTT.

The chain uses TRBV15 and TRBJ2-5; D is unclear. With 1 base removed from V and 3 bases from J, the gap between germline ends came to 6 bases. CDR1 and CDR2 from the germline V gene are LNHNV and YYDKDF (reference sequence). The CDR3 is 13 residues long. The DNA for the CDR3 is TGTGCCACCAGCAGAGTCGCGGAAGAGACCCAGTACTTC. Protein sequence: CATSRVAEETQYF.

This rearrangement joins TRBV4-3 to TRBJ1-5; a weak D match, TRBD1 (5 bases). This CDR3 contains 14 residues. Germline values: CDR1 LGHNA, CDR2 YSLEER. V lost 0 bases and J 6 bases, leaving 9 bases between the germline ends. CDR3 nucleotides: TGCGCCAGCAGCCAAGAGTATCAGGGTCAGCCCCAGCATTTT. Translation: CASSQEYQGQPQHF.

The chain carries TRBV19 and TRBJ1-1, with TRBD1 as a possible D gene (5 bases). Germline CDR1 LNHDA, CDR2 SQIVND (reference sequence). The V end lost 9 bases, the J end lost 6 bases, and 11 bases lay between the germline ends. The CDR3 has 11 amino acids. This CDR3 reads CASYQGAEAFF. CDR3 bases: TGTGCCAGCTACCAGGGTGCTGAAGCTTTCTTT.

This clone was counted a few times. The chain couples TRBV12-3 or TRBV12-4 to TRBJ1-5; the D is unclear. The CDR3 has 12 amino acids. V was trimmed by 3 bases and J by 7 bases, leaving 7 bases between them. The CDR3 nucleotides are TGTGCCAGCAGTTTTTCCCAGCAGCCCCAGCATTTT. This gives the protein CASSFSQQPQHF.

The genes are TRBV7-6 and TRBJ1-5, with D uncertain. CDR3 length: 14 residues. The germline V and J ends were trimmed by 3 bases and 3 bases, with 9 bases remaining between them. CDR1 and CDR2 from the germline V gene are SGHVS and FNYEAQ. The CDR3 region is CASSFLGLNQPQHF. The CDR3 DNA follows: TGTGCCAGCAGCTTTCTGGGCCTCAATCAGCCCCAGCATTTT.

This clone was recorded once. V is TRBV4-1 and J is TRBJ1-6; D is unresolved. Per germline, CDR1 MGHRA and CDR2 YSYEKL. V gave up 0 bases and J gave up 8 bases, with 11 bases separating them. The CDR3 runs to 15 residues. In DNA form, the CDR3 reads TGCGCCAGCAGCCAAGAAGGAGATATGTATTCACCCCTCCACTTT. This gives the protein CASSQEGDMYSPLHF.

CDR3 amino acids: CASSWDNSGGGTDTQYF. The CDR3 DNA sequence: TGTGCCAGCAGCTGGGACAATAGCGGGGGGGGCACAGATACGCAGTATTTT. The chain is built from TRBV2 and TRBJ2-3, with 11 bases aligning to TRBD2. Germline values: CDR1 SNHLY, CDR2 FYNNEI. The CDR3 covers 17 residues. V trimming: 6 bases; J trimming: 1 base; junction bases outside the gene matches: 9.